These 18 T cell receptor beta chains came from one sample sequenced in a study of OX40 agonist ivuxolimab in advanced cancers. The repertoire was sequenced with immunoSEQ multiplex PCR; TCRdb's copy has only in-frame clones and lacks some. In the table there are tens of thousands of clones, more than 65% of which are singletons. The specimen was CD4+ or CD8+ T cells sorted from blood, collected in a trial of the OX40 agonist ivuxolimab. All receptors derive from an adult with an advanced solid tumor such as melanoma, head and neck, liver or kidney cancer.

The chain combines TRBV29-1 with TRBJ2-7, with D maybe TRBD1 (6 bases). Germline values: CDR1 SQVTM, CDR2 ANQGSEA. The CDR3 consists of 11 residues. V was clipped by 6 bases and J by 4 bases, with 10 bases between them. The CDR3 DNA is TGCAGCGTCTTTACAGGGTACGAGCAGTACTTC. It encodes CSVFTGYEQYF.

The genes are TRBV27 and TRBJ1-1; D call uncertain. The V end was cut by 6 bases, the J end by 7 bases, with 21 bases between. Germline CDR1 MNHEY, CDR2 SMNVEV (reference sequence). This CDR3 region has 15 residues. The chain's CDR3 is CASSVTRSAQIEAFF. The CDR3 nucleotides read TGTGCCAGCAGCGTGACCCGGAGCGCCCAAATTGAAGCTTTCTTT.

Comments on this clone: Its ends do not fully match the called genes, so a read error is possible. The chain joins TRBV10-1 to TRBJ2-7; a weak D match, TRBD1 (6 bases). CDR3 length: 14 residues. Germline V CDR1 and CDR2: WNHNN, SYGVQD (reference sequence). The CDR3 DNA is TGCGCCAGCAGCGAGTTCAAACAGGGCTACGAGCAGTACTTC. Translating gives CASSEFKQGYEQYF.

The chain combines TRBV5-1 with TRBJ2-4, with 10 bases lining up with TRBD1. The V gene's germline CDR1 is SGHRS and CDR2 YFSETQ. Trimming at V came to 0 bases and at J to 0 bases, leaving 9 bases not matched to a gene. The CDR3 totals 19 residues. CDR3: CASSLGGDRGVLAKNIQYF. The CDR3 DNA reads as TGCGCCAGCAGCTTGGGAGGGGACAGGGGCGTACTAGCCAAAAACATTCAGTACTTC.

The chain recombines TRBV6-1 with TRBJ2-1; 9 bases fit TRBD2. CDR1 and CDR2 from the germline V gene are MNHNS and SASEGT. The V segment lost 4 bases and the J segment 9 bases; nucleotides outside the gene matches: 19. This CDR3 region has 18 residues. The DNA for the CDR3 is TGTGCCAGCAGTGTCCCCCGAATCGCGCGGGAGGGCCTTACTGAGCAGTTCTTC. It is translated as CASSVPRIAREGLTEQFF.

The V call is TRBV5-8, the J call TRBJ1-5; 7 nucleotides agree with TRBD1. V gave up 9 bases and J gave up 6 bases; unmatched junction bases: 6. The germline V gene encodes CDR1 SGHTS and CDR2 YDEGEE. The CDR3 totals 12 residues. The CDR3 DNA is TGTGCCACCAACAGGGGCCTTCAGCCCCAGCATTTT. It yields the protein CATNRGLQPQHF. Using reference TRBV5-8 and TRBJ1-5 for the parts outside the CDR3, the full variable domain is EAGVTQSPTHLIKTRGQQATLRCSPISGHTSVYWYQQALGLGLQFLLWYDEGEERNRGNFPPRFSGRQFPNYSSELNVNALELEDSALYLCATNRGLQPQHFGDGTRLSIL.

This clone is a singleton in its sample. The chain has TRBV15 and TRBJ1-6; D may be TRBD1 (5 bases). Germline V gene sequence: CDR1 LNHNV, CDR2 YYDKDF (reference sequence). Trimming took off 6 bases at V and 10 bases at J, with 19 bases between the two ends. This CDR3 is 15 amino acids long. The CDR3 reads CATRKSRGEGSPLHF. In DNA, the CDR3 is TGTGCCACCAGGAAGAGTCGGGGGGAGGGCTCACCCCTCCACTTT.

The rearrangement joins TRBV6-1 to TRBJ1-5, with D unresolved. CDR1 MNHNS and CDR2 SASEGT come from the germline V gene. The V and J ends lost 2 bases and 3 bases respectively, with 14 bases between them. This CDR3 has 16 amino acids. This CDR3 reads CASSEYGRTYNQPQHF. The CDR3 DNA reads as TGTGCCAGCAGTGAATATGGTCGCACATACAATCAGCCCCAGCATTTT.

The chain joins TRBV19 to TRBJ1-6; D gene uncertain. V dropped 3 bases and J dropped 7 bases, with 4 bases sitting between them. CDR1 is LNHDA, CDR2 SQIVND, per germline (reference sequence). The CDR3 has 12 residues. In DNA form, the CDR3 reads TGTGCCAGTAGTATTGTAAATTCACCCCTCCACTTT. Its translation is CASSIVNSPLHF. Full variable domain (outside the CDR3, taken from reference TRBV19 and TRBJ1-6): DGGITQSPKYLFRKEGQNVTLSCEQNLNHDAMYWYRQDPGQGLRLIYYSQIVNDFQKGDIAEGYSVSREKKESFPLTVTSAQKNPTAFYLCASSIVNSPLHFGNGTRLTVT.

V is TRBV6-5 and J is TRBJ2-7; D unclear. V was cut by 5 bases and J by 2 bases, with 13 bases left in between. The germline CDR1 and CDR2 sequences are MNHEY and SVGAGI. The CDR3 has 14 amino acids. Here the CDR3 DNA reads TGTGCCAGCAGTGAGCAGACCGTAACCTACGAGCAGTACTTC. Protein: CASSEQTVTYEQYF.

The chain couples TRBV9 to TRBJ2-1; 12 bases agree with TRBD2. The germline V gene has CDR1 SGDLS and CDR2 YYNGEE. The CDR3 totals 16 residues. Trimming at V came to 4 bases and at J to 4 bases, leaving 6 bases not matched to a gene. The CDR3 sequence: CASSHSGTSGYNEQFF. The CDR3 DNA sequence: TGTGCCAGCAGCCACTCCGGGACTAGCGGGTACAATGAGCAGTTCTTC.

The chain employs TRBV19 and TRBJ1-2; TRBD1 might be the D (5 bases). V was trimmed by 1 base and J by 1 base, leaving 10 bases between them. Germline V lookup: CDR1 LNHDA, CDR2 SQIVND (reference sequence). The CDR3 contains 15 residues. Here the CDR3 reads CASSIGGTGNYGYTF. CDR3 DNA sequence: TGTGCCAGTAGTATAGGAGGGACTGGTAACTATGGCTACACCTTC.

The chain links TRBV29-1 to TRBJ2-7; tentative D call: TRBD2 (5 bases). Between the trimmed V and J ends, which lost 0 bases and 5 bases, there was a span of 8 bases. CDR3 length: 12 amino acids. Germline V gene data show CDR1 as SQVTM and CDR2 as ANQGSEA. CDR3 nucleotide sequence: TGCAGCGTTGAAGACGGAGGAGACGAGCAGTACTTC. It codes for CSVEDGGDEQYF.

CDR3 DNA sequence: TGTGCCATCAGTGAGTTGGCAGATTATGGCTACACCTTC. Protein sequence: CAISELADYGYTF. The chain carries TRBV10-3 and TRBJ1-2; no clear D gene. CDR3 length: 13 amino acids. In germline, CDR1 is ENHRY, CDR2 SYGVKD. Trimming took off 1 base at V and 5 bases at J, with 8 bases between the two ends.

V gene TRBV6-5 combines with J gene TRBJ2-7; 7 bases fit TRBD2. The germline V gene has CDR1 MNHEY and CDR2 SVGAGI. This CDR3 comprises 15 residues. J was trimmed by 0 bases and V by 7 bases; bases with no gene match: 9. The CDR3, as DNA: TGTGCCAGCACCGATGAGCGGGGAGCCTCCTACGAGCAGTACTTC. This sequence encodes CASTDERGASYEQYF.

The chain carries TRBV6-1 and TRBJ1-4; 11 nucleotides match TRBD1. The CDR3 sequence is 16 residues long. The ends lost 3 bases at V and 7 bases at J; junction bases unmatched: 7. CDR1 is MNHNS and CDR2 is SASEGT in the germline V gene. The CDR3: CASSDAWGTGGEKLFF. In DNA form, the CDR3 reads TGTGCCAGCAGTGACGCGTGGGGGACAGGGGGTGAAAAACTGTTTTTT.

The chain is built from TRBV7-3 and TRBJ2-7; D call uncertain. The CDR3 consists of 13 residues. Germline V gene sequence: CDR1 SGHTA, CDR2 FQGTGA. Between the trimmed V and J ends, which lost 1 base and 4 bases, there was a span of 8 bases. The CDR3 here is CASSLKQGYEQYF. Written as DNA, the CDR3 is TGTGCCAGCAGCTTAAAACAAGGGTACGAGCAGTACTTC.

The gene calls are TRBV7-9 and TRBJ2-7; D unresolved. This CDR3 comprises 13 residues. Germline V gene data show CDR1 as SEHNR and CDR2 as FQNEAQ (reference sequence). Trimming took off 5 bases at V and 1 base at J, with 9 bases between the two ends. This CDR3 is CASSQGFSYEQYF. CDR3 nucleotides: TGTGCCAGCAGCCAAGGATTTTCCTACGAGCAGTACTTC.